The 18 T cell receptor beta chains reported below all come from one sample, sequenced in a study of blood T cell repertoires in COVID-19. Profiling relied on immunoSEQ multiplex PCR, and the TCRdb table lists in-frame clones only, not all of them. The sample lists 300,000 to 500,000 clones, 70% to 90% occurring once. Sequencing was done on a sample of PBMCs or T cells enriched from blood (not recorded which). These receptors came from a woman aged 25 to 39 with acute COVID-19.

The rearrangement uses TRBV5-1 and TRBJ1-5; TRBD1 matches at 10 bases. The trim removed 5 bases at V and 7 bases at J, leaving 6 bases unmatched. Germline V gene data show CDR1 as SGHRS and CDR2 as YFSETQ. CDR3 size: 14 residues. CDR3 sequence reads: CASSPTGGDQPQHF. CDR3 nucleotides: TGCGCCAGCAGTCCGACAGGGGGCGACCAGCCCCAGCATTTT.

For the CDR3, the DNA is TGCGCCAGCAGCTTGGTTGCGGTGAACACTGAAGCTTTCTTT. This codes for CASSLVAVNTEAFF. This sequence joins TRBV5-1 and TRBJ1-1, with unresolved D. The V gene lost 0 bases and the J gene lost 0 bases, with 6 bases spanning the gap. The CDR3 sequence is 14 residues long. Germline V gives CDR1 SGHRS, CDR2 YFSETQ.

This chain links TRBV4-1 with TRBJ2-3, with 9 bases matching TRBD2. The CDR3 has 15 amino acids. Losses at the gene ends were 2 bases for V and 14 bases for J; bases not matched to a gene: 14. CDR1 MGHRA and CDR2 YSYEKL come from the germline V gene. The CDR3 protein is CASSQQSSASGVAYF. CDR3 nucleotide sequence: TGCGCCAGCAGCCAACAATCCTCCGCTAGCGGGGTTGCGTATTTT.

This chain joins TRBV2 and TRBJ1-6; no clear D gene. V was trimmed by 6 bases and J by 5 bases, leaving 5 bases between them. The CDR3 is made up of 12 amino acids. Per germline, CDR1 SNHLY and CDR2 FYNNEI. The DNA of the CDR3 is TGTGCCAGCAGCGTCCATAATTCACCCCTCCACTTT. Its protein product is CASSVHNSPLHF.

This clone came up once. The chain uses TRBV5-1 and TRBJ2-2; D is possibly TRBD2 (7 bases). This CDR3 comprises 15 residues. The V gene lost 5 bases and the J gene lost 5 bases, with 16 bases spanning the gap. Germline V gene lookup returns CDR1 SGHRS and CDR2 YFSETQ. The CDR3 nucleotides are TGCGCCAGCAGTGGCGGGGGCATCGGGACCGGGGAGCTGTTTTTT. Protein sequence: CASSGGGIGTGELFF.

The gene calls are TRBV18 and TRBJ1-5; 7 nucleotides align to TRBD1. The CDR3 is made up of 15 amino acids. Germline CDR1 is KGHSH and CDR2 is LQKENI. The J segment lost 3 bases and the V segment lost 5 bases, leaving 7 bases of the junction unmatched. The CDR3 DNA reads as TGTGCCAGCTCAGGACAGGACGCTCTCAATCAGCCCCAGCATTTT. Its translation: CASSGQDALNQPQHF.

The V call is TRBV29-1, the J call TRBJ1-2, with 7 bases lining up with TRBD1. The J segment lost 2 bases and the V segment lost 4 bases, leaving 10 bases of the junction unmatched. The CDR3 runs 15 residues. Looked up from germline, CDR1 is SQVTM and CDR2 is ANQGSEA. For the CDR3, the DNA is TGCAGCGTTGTTTTGAGGGACAGCCGAAACTATGGCTACACCTTC. Encoded protein: CSVVLRDSRNYGYTF.

The CDR3 loop is CSVEGPGELFF. CDR3 DNA sequence: TGCAGCGTTGAAGGGCCCGGGGAGCTGTTTTTT. The rearrangement joins TRBV29-1 to TRBJ2-2, with D hard to call. V lost 1 base and J 6 bases, leaving 3 bases between the germline ends. The CDR3 covers 11 residues. Germline V gene data show CDR1 as SQVTM and CDR2 as ANQGSEA.

V is TRBV19 and J is TRBJ1-2; 10 bases align to TRBD1. J lost 5 bases, V lost 5 bases, and 11 bases had no gene match. The CDR3 contains 16 residues. Germline CDR1 is LNHDA and CDR2 is SQIVND (reference sequence). The CDR3 region is CASSPGQGFREYGYTF. In nucleotides, the CDR3 is TGTGCCAGTAGTCCGGGACAGGGGTTTCGAGAATATGGCTACACCTTC. Drawing the rest from reference TRBV19 and TRBJ1-2, the complete variable domain is DGGITQSPKYLFRKEGQNVTLSCEQNLNHDAMYWYRQDPGQGLRLIYYSQIVNDFQKGDIAEGYSVSREKKESFPLTVTSAQKNPTAFYLCASSPGQGFREYGYTFGSGTRLTVV.

The chain carries TRBV5-1 and TRBJ2-7; D not resolved. This CDR3 spans 13 amino acids. The V end was cut by 0 bases, the J end by 5 bases, with 9 bases between. Germline V CDR1 and CDR2: SGHRS, YFSETQ. CDR3 residues: CASSLEVGHEQYF. The CDR3 bases are TGCGCCAGCAGCTTGGAGGTGGGCCACGAGCAGTACTTC.

The chain combines TRBV6-2 or TRBV6-3 with TRBJ2-3; TRBD2 aligns across 11 bases. The CDR3 has 17 amino acids. From germline, CDR1 is MNHEY and CDR2 SVGEGT. Trimming removed 0 bases from V and 4 bases from J; junction bases left unmatched: 6. CDR3 protein: CASSYSTLAGGADTQYF. In nucleotides, the CDR3 is TGTGCCAGCAGTTACTCTACTCTAGCGGGGGGCGCAGATACGCAGTATTTT.

Worth noting for this clone: The same CDR3 can be traced to other DNA sequences in this sample. V and J are TRBV7-9 and TRBJ1-5; unclear D gene. CDR1 SEHNR and CDR2 FQNEAQ come from the germline V gene (reference sequence). The CDR3 is 12 amino acids. With 2 bases removed from V and 7 bases from J, the gap between germline ends came to 6 bases. The CDR3 loop is CASSLPNQPQHF. In DNA form, the CDR3 reads TGTGCCAGCAGCTTACCTAACCAGCCCCAGCATTTT.

The rearrangement joins TRBV4-2 to TRBJ2-2; 14 bases line up with TRBD2. This CDR3 region has 18 residues. From germline, CDR1 is LGHNA and CDR2 YNFKEQ. V gave up 4 bases and J gave up 5 bases; unmatched junction bases: 9. The CDR3 here is CASSRGLAGVSMTGELFF. In DNA, the CDR3 is TGTGCCAGCAGCCGGGGACTAGCGGGGGTGTCGATGACCGGGGAGCTGTTTTTT.

The V call is TRBV9, the J call TRBJ2-2; maybe TRBD1 (6 bases). CDR3 length: 14 residues. V was trimmed by 4 bases and J by 5 bases, leaving 12 bases between them. Germline CDR1 SGDLS, CDR2 YYNGEE. CDR3 protein: CASSTPDRTGELFF. CDR3 sequence (DNA): TGTGCCAGCAGCACACCTGACAGGACCGGGGAGCTGTTTTTT.

The chain employs TRBV29-1 and TRBJ2-7; the D gene is possibly TRBD2 (5 bases). Germline-derived CDR1 and CDR2 are SQVTM and ANQGSEA. The ends were cut back, 1 base at V and 2 bases at J, with 12 bases in the middle. The CDR3 has 14 amino acids. For the CDR3, the DNA is TGCAGCGTTGAAGTTCGGGGAATCGCCTACGAGCAGTACTTC. Translating it yields CSVEVRGIAYEQYF.

The V call is TRBV13, the J call TRBJ1-1, with D unresolved. Germline-derived CDR1 and CDR2 are PRHDT and FYEKMQ (reference sequence). This CDR3 spans 12 amino acids. Trimming left V 4 bases short and J 4 bases short, with 7 bases between. CDR3 sequence: CASSSFGTEAFF. The CDR3 region has the DNA TGTGCCAGCAGCTCATTCGGCACTGAAGCTTTCTTT.

This chain links TRBV2 with TRBJ1-4; TRBD1 might be the D (6 bases). The CDR3 runs 16 residues. V lost 3 bases, J lost 0 bases, and 11 bases lay in between. Germline V gene lookup returns CDR1 SNHLY and CDR2 FYNNEI. For the CDR3, the DNA is TGTGCCAGCAGTGAGGACAGACGAGCAACTAATGAAAAACTGTTTTTT. Encoded protein: CASSEDRRATNEKLFF.

The chain has TRBV21-1 and TRBJ1-2; whether TRBD1, the table's D call, matches the DNA was not checked. TRBV21-1 is assigned pseudogene status. The CDR3 sequence is 17 residues long. CDR3 region: CASIPRGGQGLEGGYTF. As DNA, the CDR3 is TGTGCCAGCATTCCCCGAGGGGGACAGGGGCTTGAAGGTGGCTACACCTTC.